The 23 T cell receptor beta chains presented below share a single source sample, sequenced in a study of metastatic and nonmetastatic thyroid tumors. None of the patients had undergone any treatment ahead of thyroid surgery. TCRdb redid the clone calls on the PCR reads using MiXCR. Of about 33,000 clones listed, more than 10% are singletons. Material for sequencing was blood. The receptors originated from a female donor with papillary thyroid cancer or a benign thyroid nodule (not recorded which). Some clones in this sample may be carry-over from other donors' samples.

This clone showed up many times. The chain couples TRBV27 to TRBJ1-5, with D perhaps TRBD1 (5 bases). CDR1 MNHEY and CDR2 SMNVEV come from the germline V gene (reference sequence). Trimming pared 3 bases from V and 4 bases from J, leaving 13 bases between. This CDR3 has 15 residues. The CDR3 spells CASSLRGAGNQPQHF. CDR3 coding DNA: TGTGCCAGCAGTTTGCGGGGCGCGGGTAATCAGCCCCAGCATTTT.

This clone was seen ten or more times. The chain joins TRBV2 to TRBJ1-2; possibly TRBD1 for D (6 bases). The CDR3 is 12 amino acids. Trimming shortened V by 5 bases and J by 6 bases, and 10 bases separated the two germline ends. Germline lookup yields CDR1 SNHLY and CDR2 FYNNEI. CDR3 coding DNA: TGTGCCAGCAGTAACTACAGGGATGGCTACACCTTC. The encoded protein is CASSNYRDGYTF. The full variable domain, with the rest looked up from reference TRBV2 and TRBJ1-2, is EPEVTQTPSHQVTQMGQEVILRCVPISNHLYFYWYRQILGQKVEFLVSFYNNEISEKSEIFDDQFSVERPDGSNFTLKIRSTKLEDSAMYFCASSNYRDGYTFGSGTRLTVV.

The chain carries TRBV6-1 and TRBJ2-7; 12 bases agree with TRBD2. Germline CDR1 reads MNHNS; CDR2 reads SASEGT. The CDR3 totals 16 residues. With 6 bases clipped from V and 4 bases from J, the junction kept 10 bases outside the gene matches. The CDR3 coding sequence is TGTGCCAGCAGGCGGCTAGCGGGAGGGCCAGATTACGAGCAGTACTTC. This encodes CASRRLAGGPDYEQYF.

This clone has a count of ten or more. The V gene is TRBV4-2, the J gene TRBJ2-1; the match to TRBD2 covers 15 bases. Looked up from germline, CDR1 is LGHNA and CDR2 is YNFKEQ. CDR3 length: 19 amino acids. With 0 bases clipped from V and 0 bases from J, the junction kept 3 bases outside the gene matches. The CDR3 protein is CASSQEGLAGGSSYNEQFF. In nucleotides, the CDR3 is TGTGCCAGCAGCCAAGAGGGACTAGCGGGGGGTAGCTCCTACAATGAGCAGTTCTTC.

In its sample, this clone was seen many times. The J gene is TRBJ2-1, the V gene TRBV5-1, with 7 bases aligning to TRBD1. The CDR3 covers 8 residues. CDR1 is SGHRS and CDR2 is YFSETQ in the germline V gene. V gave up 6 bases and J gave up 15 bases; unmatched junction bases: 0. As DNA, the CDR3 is TGCGCCAGCACAGGGGGGTTCTTC. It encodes CASTGGFF.

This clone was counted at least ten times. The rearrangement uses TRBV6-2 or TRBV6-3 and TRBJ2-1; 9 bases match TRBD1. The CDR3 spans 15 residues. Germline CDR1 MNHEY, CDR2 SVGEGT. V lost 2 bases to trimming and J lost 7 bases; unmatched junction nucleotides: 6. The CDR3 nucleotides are TGTGCCAGCAGTTACGCGGGACAGGGTAGAAATGAGCAGTTCTTC. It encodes CASSYAGQGRNEQFF.

The CDR3 spells CSARFPAVYTF. CDR3 bases: TGCAGTGCTAGATTCCCTGCGGTCTACACCTTC. The chain links TRBV20-1 to TRBJ1-2, with D uncertain. The V end lost 2 bases, the J end lost 10 bases, and 11 bases lay between the germline ends. CDR3 length: 11 residues. The germline V gene encodes CDR1 DFQATT and CDR2 SNEGSKA (reference sequence).

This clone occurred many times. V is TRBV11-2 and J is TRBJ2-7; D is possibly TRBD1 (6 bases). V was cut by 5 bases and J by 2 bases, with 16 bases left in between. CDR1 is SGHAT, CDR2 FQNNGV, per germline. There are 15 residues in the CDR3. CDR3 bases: TGTGCCAGCAGCCCCGGTTGGTGGGACACCTACGAGCAGTACTTC. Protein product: CASSPGWWDTYEQYF.

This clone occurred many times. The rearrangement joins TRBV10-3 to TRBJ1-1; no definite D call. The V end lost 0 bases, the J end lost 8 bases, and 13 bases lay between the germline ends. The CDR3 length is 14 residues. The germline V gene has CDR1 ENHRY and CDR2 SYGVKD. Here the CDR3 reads CAISESSGSGEAFF. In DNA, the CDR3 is TGTGCCATCAGTGAGTCGTCGGGTTCTGGGGAAGCTTTCTTT.

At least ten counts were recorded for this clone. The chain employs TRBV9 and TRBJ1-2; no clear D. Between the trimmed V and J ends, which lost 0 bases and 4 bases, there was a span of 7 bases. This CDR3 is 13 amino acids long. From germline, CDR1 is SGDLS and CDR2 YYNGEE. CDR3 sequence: CASSVGGSYGYTF. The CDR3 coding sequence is TGTGCCAGCAGCGTAGGTGGCAGCTATGGCTACACCTTC.

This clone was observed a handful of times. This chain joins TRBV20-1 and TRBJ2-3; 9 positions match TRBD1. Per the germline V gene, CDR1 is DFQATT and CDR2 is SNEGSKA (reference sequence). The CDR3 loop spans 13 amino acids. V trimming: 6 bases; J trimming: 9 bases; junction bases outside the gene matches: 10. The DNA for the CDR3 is TGCAGTGCCCGGGACAGGGAACCCTTAACGCAGTATTTT. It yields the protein CSARDREPLTQYF.

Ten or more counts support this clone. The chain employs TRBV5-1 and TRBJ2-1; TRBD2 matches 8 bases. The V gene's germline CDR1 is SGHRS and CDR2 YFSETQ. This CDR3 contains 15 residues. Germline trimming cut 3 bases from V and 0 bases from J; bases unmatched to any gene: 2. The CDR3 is CASSSSGFSYNEQFF. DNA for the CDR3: TGCGCCAGCAGCTCTAGCGGGTTCTCCTACAATGAGCAGTTCTTC.

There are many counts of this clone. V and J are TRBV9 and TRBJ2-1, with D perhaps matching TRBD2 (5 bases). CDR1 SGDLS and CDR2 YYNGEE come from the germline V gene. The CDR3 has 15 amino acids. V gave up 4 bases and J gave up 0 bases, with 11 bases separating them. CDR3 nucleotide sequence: TGTGCCAGCAGCTTAGCGCCGAGCTCCTACAATGAGCAGTTCTTC. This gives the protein CASSLAPSSYNEQFF.

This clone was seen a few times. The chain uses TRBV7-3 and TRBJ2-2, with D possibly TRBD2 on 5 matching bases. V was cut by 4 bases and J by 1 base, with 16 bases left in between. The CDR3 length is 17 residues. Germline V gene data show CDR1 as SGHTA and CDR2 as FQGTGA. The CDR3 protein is CASSSDPLLGNTGELFF. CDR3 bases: TGTGCCAGCAGCTCTGACCCCCTACTAGGGAACACCGGGGAGCTGTTTTTT. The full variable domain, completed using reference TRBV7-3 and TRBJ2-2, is GAGVSQTPSNKVTEKGKYVELRCDPISGHTALYWYRQSLGQGPEFLIYFQGTGAADDSGLPNDRFFAVRPEGSVSTLKIQRTERGDSAVYLCASSSDPLLGNTGELFFGEGSRLTVL.

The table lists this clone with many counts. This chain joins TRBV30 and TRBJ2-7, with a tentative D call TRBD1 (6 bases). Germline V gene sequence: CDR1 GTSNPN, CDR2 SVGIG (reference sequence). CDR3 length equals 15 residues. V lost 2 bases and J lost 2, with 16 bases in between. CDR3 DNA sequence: TGTGCCTGGAGTCCCTCCGACAGGTCTACCTACGAGCAGTACTTC. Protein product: CAWSPSDRSTYEQYF.

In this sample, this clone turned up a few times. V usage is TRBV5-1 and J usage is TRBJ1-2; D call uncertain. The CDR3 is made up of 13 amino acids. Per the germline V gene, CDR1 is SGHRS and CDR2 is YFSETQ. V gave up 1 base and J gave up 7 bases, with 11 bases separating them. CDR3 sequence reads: CASSLLGIAGYTF. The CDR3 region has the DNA TGCGCCAGCAGCTTGCTAGGGATCGCTGGCTACACCTTC. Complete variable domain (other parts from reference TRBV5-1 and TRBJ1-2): KAGVTQTPRYLIKTRGQQVTLSCSPISGHRSVSWYQQTPGQGLQFLFEYFSETQRNKGNFPGRFSGRQFSNSRSEMNVSTLELGDSALYLCASSLLGIAGYTFGSGTRLTVV.

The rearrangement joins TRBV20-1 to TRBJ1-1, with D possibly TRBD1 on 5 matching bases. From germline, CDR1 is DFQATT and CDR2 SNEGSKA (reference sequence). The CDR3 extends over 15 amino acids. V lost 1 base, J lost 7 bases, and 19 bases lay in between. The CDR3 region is CSARGRPGSRNEAFF. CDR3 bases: TGCAGTGCTAGAGGTAGGCCAGGGAGCCGCAATGAAGCTTTCTTT.

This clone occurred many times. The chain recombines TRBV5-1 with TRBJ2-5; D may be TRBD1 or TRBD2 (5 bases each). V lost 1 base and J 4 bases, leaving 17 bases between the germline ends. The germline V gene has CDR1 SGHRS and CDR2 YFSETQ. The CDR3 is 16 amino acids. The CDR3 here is CASSLPYGASRETQYF. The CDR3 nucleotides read TGCGCCAGCAGCTTGCCCTACGGGGCATCACGAGAGACCCAGTACTTC.

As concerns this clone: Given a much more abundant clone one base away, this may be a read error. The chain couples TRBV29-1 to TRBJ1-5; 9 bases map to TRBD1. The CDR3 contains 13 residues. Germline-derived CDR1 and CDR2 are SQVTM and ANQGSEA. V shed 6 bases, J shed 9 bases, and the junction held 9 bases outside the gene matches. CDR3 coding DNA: TGCAGCGTGCAACAGGGGGCAGGGCGGCCCCAGCATTTT. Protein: CSVQQGAGRPQHF.

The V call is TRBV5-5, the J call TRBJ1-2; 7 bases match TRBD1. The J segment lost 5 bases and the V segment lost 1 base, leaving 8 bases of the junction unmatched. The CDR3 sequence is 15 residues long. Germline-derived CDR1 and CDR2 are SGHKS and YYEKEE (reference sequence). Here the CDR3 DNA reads TGTGCCAGCAGCTTGATTCCCGGACAGGTGTATGGCTACACCTTC. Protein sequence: CASSLIPGQVYGYTF.

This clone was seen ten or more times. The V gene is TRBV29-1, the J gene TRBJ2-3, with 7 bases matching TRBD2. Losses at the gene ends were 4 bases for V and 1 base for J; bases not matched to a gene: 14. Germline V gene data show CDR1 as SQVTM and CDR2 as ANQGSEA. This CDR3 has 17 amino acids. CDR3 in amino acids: CSVVSPRGTIRTDTQYF. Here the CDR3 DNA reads TGCAGCGTTGTGTCCCCCCGCGGGACTATCCGCACAGATACGCAGTATTTT.

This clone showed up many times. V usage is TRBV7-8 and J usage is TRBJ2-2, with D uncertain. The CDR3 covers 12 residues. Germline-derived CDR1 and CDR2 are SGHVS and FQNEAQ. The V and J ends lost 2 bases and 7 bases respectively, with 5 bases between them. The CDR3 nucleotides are TGTGCCAGCAGCTTAAAAGGCGGGGAGCTGTTTTTT. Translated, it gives CASSLKGGELFF.

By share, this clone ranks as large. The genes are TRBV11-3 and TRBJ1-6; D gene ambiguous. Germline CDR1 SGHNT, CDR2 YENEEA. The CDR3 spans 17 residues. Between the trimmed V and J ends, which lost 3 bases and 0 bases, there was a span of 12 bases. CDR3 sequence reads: CASSFLGQRSYNSPLHF. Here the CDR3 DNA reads TGTGCCAGCAGCTTCCTCGGGCAGCGCTCCTATAATTCACCCCTCCACTTT. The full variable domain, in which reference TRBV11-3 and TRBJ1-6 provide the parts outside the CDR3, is EAGVVQSPRYKIIEKKQPVAFWCNPISGHNTLYWYLQNLGQGPELLIRYENEEAVDDSQLPKDRFSAERLKGVDSTLKIQPAELGDSAVYLCASSFLGQRSYNSPLHFGNGTRLTVT.